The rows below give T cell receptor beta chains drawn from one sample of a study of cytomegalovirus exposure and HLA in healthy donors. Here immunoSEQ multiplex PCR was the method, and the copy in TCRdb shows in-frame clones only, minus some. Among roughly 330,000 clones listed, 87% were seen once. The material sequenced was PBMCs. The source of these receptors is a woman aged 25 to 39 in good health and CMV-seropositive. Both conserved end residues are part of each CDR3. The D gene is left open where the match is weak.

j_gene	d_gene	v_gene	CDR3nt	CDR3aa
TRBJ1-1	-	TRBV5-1	TGCGCCAGCAGCTCTAGGACGGGGAACACTGAAGCTTTCTTT	CASSSRTGNTEAFF
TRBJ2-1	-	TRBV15	TGTGCCACCAGCAGAGATCGACTCTCTTCCTACAATGAGCAGTTCTTC	CATSRDRLSSYNEQFF
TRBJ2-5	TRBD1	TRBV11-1	TGTGCCAGCAGCAAGACAGGGTTAGAGACCCAGTACTTC	CASSKTGLETQYF
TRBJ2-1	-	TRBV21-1	TGTGCCAGCAGCAAACCCGGACTAGCCATCAATGAGCAGTTCTTC	CASSKPGLAINEQFF
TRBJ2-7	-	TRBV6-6	TGTGCCAGCAGTTACGAAGCCTACGAGCAGTACTTC	CASSYEAYEQYF
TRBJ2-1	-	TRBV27	TGTGCCAGCAGTTTAAGGCCACATGAGCAGTTCTTC	CASSLRPHEQFF
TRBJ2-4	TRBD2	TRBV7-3	TGTGCCAGCAGCTTAAATGGACGGGGGGAATTGTACTTC	CASSLNGRGELYF
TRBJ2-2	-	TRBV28	TGTGCCAGCAAGGGTGGAACGGGGGCCAGCCTGAACACCGGGGAGCTGTTTTTT	CASKGGTGASLNTGELFF
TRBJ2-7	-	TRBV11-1	TGTGCCAGCAGCTATGCGGCGGGAAAGAGCGAGCAGTACTTC	CASSYAAGKSEQYF
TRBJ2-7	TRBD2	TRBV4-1	TGCGCCAGCAGCCAAGAGGCGGGAGGAGTTTACGAGCAGTACTTC	CASSQEAGGVYEQYF
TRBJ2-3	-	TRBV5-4	TGTGCCAGCAGCTTGCCCAGTGAGGATACGCAGTATTTT	CASSLPSEDTQYF
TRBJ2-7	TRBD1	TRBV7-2	TGTGCCAGCAGCTGGACAGGGGGCGAGCAGTACTTC	CASSWTGGEQYF
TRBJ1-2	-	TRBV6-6	TGTGCCAGCAGTTCGAACCTCGATTTTCAGTACACCTTC	CASSSNLDFQYTF
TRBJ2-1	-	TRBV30	TGTGCCTGGAGTCCGTATCCCCAGAATGAGCAGTTCTTC	CAWSPYPQNEQFF